This TCR beta chain was identified during a study of T cell responses to AZD1222 COVID-19 vaccine. Findings of the study overall: The study found Spike-specific TCR breadth and depth rose after two AZD1222 doses. Baseline antibody screening turned up just a handful of seropositive AZD1222 recipients. Repertoires in all cases were sampled only once the peak T cell response had passed. Donors were largely white British and mainly female; clonal diversity was possibly underestimated.

Between the trimmed V and J ends, which lost 5 bases and 3 bases, there was a span of 17 bases. CDR3 size: 15 residues. CDR1 is LNHDA, CDR2 SQIVND, per germline (reference sequence). The protocol was immunoSEQ multiplex PCR, while the TCRdb copy is restricted to in-frame clones and leaves out a portion. The data contain 110,000 or so clones, 88% of them singletons. As for this clone: The antigen remains unidentified.

The chain is built from TRBV19 and TRBJ2-7, with D uncertain. The clonotype comes from an adult in good health. Here the sequenced sample was peripheral blood, taken on day 0 of MenACWY control vaccination. The CDR3, as DNA: TGTGCCAGTAGTCCCCAGGATACGGCATTCTACGAGCAGTACTTC. Protein: CASSPQDTAFYEQYF. Together with reference TRBV19 and TRBJ2-7, the CDR3 gives the full variable domain: DGGITQSPKYLFRKEGQNVTLSCEQNLNHDAMYWYRQDPGQGLRLIYYSQIVNDFQKGDIAEGYSVSREKKESFPLTVTSAQKNPTAFYLCASSPQDTAFYEQYFGPGTRLTVT.